One and the same sample provided the 6 T cell receptor beta chains below, sequenced in a study of regulatory T cells in long-lasting Graves disease. With iRepertoire HTBI primers and Arm-PCR of CDR3 regions, TCR beta libraries were built. TCRdb reprocessed the multiplex PCR reads with MiXCR, giving one entry per CDR3 protein. The data hold some 400,000 distinct CDR3 sequences, with about 15% observed a single time. Time point given: newly diagnosed GD, antithyroid drugs for less than 3 months. PBMC-derived RNA was used for the TCR library. These data also featured in a second study, about T cells in Graves' hyperthyroidism and ophthalmopathy.

The source was peripheral blood mononuclear cells (PBMCs), collected at new diagnosis, from a patient treated with antithyroid drugs. All receptors come from a woman in her thirties with Graves disease.

The rearrangement links TRBV9 to TRBJ1-1; 7 nucleotides align to TRBD1. Germline loops: CDR1 SGDLS, CDR2 YYNGEE. The CDR3 consists of 16 residues. V dropped 0 bases and J dropped 3; count of bases not matched to a gene: 8. The CDR3, as DNA: TGTGCCAGCAGCGTAGTGGGCAGGGGGATCGACACTGAAGCTTTCTTT. This translates into CASSVVGRGIDTEAFF.

This clonotype has at least ten counts. The chain combines TRBV7-8 with TRBJ2-5, with 12 bases lining up with TRBD2. The CDR3 totals 16 residues. Per the germline V gene, CDR1 is SGHVS and CDR2 is FQNEAQ. V trimming: 4 bases; J trimming: 2 bases; junction bases outside the gene matches: 5. The CDR3 region has the DNA TGTGCCAGCAGCTCTGACGGACTAGCGGGACAAGAGACCCAGTACTTC. Amino acids: CASSSDGLAGQETQYF.

This clonotype was seen ten or more times. The chain uses TRBV5-1 and TRBJ2-1; tentative D call: TRBD2 (6 bases). Deletions cut 2 bases from V and 6 bases from J, with 12 bases between. Germline CDR1 SGHRS, CDR2 YFSETQ. This CDR3 region has 14 residues. The CDR3 loop is CASSFTGSGNEQFF. The CDR3 coding sequence is TGCGCCAGCAGCTTCACAGGTAGCGGCAATGAGCAGTTCTTC.

The J gene is TRBJ1-5, the V gene TRBV19, with D perhaps TRBD1 (6 bases). This CDR3 has 13 residues. The germline V gene has CDR1 LNHDA and CDR2 SQIVND (reference sequence). Trimming left V 6 bases short and J 7 bases short, with 13 bases between. The CDR3 loop reads CASRQGLGQPQHF. In DNA, the CDR3 is TGTGCCAGTAGGCAGGGGTTGGGGCAGCCCCAGCATTTT.

This clonotype was recorded many times. This chain uses TRBV18 with TRBJ1-2; D remains unclear. The length of the CDR3 is 15 residues. Germline V gene sequence: CDR1 KGHSH, CDR2 LQKENI. V was trimmed by 2 bases and J by 5 bases, leaving 15 bases between them. CDR3 sequence: CASSPIRNIEYGYTF. The CDR3 nucleotides are TGTGCCAGCTCACCAATTAGGAACATAGAGTATGGCTACACCTTC.

This clonotype came up a few times. The V gene is TRBV28, the J gene TRBJ2-7; TRBD2 aligns across 10 bases. With 6 bases clipped from V and 9 bases from J, the junction kept 8 bases outside the gene matches. The CDR3 has 13 amino acids. Germline V gene lookup returns CDR1 MDHEN and CDR2 SYDVKM. In DNA, the CDR3 is TGTGCCAGCAGGGTGGCTAGCGGGAGTTCGCAGTACTTC. Translating it yields CASRVASGSSQYF.